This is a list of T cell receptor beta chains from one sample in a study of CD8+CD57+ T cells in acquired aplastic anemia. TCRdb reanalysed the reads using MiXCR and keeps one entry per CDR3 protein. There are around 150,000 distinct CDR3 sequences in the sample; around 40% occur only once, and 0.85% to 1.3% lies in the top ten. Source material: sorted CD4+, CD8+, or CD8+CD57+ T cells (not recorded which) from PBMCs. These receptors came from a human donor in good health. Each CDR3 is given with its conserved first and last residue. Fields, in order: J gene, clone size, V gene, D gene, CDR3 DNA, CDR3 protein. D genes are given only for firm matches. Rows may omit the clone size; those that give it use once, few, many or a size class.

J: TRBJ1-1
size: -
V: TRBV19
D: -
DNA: TGTGCCAGTAGTATTGGCCTAACAGGGAACACTGAAGCTTTCTTT
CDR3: CASSIGLTGNTEAFF

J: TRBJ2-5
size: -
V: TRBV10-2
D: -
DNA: TGCGCCAGCAGCCCTAGTGGGGGGGCAGAGACCCAGTACTTC
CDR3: CASSPSGGAETQYF

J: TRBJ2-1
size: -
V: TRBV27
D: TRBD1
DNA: TGTGCCAGCAGTTTATGGGGGACAGGGTCATACAATGAGCAGTTCTTC
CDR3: CASSLWGTGSYNEQFF

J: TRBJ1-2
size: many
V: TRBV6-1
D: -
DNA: TGTGCCAGCGGCGACAGCTATGGCTACACCTTC
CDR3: CASGDSYGYTF

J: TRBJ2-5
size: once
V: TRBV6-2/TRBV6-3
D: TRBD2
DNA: TGTGCCAGCAGAGGGACTAGCGGGGTGACCCAGTACTTC
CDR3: CASRGTSGVTQYF

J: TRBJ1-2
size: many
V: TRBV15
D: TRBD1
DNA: TGTGCCACCAGCCAGGACAGGGTTTATGGCTACACCTTC
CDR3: CATSQDRVYGYTF

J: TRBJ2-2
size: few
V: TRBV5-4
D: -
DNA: TGTGCCAGCAGCAGGCGAGGGATGAGTGGGACCGGGGAGCTGTTTTTT
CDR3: CASSRRGMSGTGELFF

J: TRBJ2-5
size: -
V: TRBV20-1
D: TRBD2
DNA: TGCAGTGCACGAAACGGACTAGCGGGCTTC
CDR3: CSARNGLAGF

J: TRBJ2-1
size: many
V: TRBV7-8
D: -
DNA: TGTGCCAGCAGCTTAGTCCGTATTGAGCAGTTCTTC
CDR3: CASSLVRIEQFF

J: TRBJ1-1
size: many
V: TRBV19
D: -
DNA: TGTGCCAGTAGTGGCGGATTCCGGAACTGGTTAGTTAAGACTGAAGCTTTCTTT
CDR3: CASSGGFRNWLVKTEAFF

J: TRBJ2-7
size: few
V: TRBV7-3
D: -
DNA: TGTGCCAGCAGCTTAACGAGCAGCTACGAGCAGTACTTC
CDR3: CASSLTSSYEQYF

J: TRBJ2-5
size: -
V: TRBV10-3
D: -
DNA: TGTGCCATCAGTGCAGGAGCTCAGGAGACCCAGTACTTC
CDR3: CAISAGAQETQYF

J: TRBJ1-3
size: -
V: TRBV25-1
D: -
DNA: TGTGCCAGCAGCACGGGAGTAGTCTCTGGAAACACCATATATTTT
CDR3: CASSTGVVSGNTIYF

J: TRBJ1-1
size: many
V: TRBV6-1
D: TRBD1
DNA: TGTGCCAGCAGGGGAGACAGGGCTACTGAAGCTTTCTTT
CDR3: CASRGDRATEAFF

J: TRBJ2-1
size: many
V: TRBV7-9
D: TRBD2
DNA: TGTGCCAGCAGCCCCGGGACTAGCGGGGGGGTAGGCAATGAGCAGTTCTTC
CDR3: CASSPGTSGGVGNEQFF

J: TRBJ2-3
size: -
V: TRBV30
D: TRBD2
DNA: TGTGCCTGGAATAGCGGGAGGGGAGATACGCAGTATTTT
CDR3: CAWNSGRGDTQYF

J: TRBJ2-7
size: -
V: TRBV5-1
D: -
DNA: TGCGCCAGCAGCTTGGAGGGGCAGTTCTACGAGCAGTACTTC
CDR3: CASSLEGQFYEQYF

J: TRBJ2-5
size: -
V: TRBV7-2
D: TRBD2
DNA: TGTGCCAGCAGCTTAGTACAACTAGCGGGACAAGAGACCCAGTACTTC
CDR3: CASSLVQLAGQETQYF

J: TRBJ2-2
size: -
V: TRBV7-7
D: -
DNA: TGTGCTAGCAGCCAGAGAACCGGGGAGCTGTTTTTT
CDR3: CASSQRTGELFF

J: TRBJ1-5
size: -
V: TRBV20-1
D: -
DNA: TGCAGTGCTAGAGTGGAGGCAGGAAAAAGCAATCAGCCCCAGCATTTT
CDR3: CSARVEAGKSNQPQHF

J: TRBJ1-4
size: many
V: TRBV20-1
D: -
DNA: TGCAGTGCTAGTGGGACTCTCGATGAAAAACTGTTTTTT
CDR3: CSASGTLDEKLFF

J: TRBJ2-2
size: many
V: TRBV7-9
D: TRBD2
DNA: TGTGCCAGCAGCGGAACTAGCGGGAGGGCTAAGGGCGGGGAGCTGTTTTTT
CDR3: CASSGTSGRAKGGELFF

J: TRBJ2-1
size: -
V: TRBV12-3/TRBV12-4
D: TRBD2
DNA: TGTGCCAGCAGTTTACGGCAGGGGAGGGCTAGCGGGGAGGGTGAGCAGTTCTTC
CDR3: CASSLRQGRASGEGEQFF

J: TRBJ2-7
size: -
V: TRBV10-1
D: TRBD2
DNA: TGCGCCAGCGCCCCAGCGGGGGAATACGAGCAGTACTTC
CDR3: CASAPAGEYEQYF

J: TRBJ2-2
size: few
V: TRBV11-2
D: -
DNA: TGTGCCAGCAGCTTCTCGGCAGAAACGAGCACCGGGGAGCTGTTTTTT
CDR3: CASSFSAETSTGELFF

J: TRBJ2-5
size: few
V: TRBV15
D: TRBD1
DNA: TGTGCCACCAGCAGAGGAGGGACAGTCGGCGGCGAGACCCAGTACTTC
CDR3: CATSRGGTVGGETQYF

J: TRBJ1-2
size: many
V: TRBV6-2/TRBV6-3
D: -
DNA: TGTGCCAGCAGTTACGGAGTTGGCGGCTACACCTTC
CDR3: CASSYGVGGYTF

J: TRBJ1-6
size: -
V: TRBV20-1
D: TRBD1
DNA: TGCAGTGCTAGAGATCCCGGGACAGGACTTCTGTCACCCCTCCACTTT
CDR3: CSARDPGTGLLSPLHF

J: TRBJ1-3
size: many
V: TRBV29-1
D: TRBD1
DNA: TGCAGCGTTTTGACAGGGGGCTCGGCTCTGGGTGGAAACACCATATATTTT
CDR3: CSVLTGGSALGGNTIYF

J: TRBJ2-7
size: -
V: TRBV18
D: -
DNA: TGTGCCAGCCGAAAACAGGGAGATGTGGGCGAGCAGTACTTC
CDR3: CASRKQGDVGEQYF

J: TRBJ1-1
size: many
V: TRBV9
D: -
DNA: TGTGCCAGCAGCGTAGACCCAACAGGGCAGGCTTTCTTT
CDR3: CASSVDPTGQAFF

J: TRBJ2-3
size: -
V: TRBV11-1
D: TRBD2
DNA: TGTGCCAGCAGACTATTAGCGGGGAACCCAGATACGCAGTATTTT
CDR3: CASRLLAGNPDTQYF

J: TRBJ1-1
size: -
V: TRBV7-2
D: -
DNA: TGTGCCAGCAGCTTAGCGGCTGCAAGTGAAGCTTTCTTT
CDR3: CASSLAAASEAFF

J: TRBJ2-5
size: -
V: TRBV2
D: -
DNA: TGTGCCAGCAGGAGGGGGGCCCGGCAGACCCAGTACTTC
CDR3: CASRRGARQTQYF

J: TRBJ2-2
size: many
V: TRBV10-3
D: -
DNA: TGTGCCATCAGTGTACAGGGAGGGAGCACCGGGGAGCTGTTTTTT
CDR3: CAISVQGGSTGELFF

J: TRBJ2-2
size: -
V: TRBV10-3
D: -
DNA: TGTGCCACCCTCGAAGGGGCGGTCACCGGGGAGCTGTTTTTT
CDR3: CATLEGAVTGELFF

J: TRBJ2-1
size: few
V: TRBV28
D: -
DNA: TGTGCCACCACCTCGGTAGAGACGTGGGATGAGCAGTTCTTC
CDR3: CATTSVETWDEQFF

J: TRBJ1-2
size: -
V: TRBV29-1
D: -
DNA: TGCAGCGTGGACGGGACCTATGGCTACACCTTC
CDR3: CSVDGTYGYTF

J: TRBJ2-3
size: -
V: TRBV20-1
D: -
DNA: TGCAGTGCTAAGACCCTGAGGGGCACAGATACGCAGTATTTT
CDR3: CSAKTLRGTDTQYF

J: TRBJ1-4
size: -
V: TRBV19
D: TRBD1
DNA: TGTGCCAGTAGTACGGGACAGGATCTGTATGAAAAACTGTTTTTT
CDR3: CASSTGQDLYEKLFF

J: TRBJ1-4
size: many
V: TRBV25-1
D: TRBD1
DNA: TGTGCCAGCAGTGAGGGACAGAAAGTTGAAAAACTGTTTTTT
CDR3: CASSEGQKVEKLFF

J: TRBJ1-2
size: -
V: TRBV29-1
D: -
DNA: TGCAGCGTTGCTCAAATAGCTAACTATGGCTACACCTTC
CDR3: CSVAQIANYGYTF

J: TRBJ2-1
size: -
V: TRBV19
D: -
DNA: TGTGCCAGTAGTCCCAGGGGAAAAGTCTACAATGAGCAGTTCTTC
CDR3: CASSPRGKVYNEQFF

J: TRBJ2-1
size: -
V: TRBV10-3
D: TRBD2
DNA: TGTGCCACCGGACAAGACCGGGGGGCCTACAATGAGCAGTTCTTC
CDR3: CATGQDRGAYNEQFF

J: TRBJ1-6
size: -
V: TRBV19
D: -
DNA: TGTGCCAGTAGTATCACAGGGAGCAATTCACCCCTCCACTTT
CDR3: CASSITGSNSPLHF

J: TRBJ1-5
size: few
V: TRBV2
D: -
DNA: TGTGCCAGCATGGGCACGGGGCTGCGCCAGCCCCAGCATTTT
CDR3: CASMGTGLRQPQHF

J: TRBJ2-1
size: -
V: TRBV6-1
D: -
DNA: TGTGCCAGCATGCCTGGACATTACAATGAGCAGGTCTTC
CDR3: CASMPGHYNEQVF

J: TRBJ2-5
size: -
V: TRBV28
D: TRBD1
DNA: TGTGCCAGCAGTTTATCCGGGACAGGGAAAGAGACCCAGTACTTC
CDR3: CASSLSGTGKETQYF

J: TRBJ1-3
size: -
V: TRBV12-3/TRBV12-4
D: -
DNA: TGTGCCAGCAGTTTAACGACAGAACTGACTGGAAACACCATATATTTT
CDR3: CASSLTTELTGNTIYF

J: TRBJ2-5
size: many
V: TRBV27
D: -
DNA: TGTGCCAGCAGTGGACGAACCGGGGGCCAAGAGACCCAGTACTTC
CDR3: CASSGRTGGQETQYF

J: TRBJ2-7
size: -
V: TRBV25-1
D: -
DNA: TGTGCCAGCAGGCCCGGACAGACCTACGAGCAGTACTTC
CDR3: CASRPGQTYEQYF

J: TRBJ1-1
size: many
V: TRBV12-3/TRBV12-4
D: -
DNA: TGTGCCAGCAGTCCAGGGACCGCGAGGAACACTGAAGCTTTCTTT
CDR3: CASSPGTARNTEAFF

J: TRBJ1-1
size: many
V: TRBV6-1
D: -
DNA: TGTGCCAGCAGTAGCCAAAGAGGAGTGAACGCTGAAGCTTTCTTT
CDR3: CASSSQRGVNAEAFF

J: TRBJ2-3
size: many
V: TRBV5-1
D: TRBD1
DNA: TGCGCCAGCAGCTACACCGGGACAGGGACAGATACGCAGTATTTT
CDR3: CASSYTGTGTDTQYF

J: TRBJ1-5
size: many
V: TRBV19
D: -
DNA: TGTGCCACGTCGCAGGGCCGACCACACTATAGCAATCAGCCCCAGCATTTT
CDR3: CATSQGRPHYSNQPQHF

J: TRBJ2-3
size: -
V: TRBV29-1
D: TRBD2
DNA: TGCAGCGTTGGGGCGATAGCGGGAGATACGCAGTATTTT
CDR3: CSVGAIAGDTQYF

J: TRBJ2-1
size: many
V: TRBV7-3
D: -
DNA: TGTGCCAGCAGCTCGACAGGTCAAGGGGCATACAATGAGCAGTTCTTC
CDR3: CASSSTGQGAYNEQFF

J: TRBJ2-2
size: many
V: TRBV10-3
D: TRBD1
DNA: TGTGCCATCAGTGGGACAGGGGACACCGGGGAGCTGTTTTTT
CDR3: CAISGTGDTGELFF